This T cell receptor beta chain was found in a study of molecular identifiers for immune sequencing clone quantification. With 0 bases removed from V and 4 bases from J, the gap between germline ends came to 2 bases. The CDR3 has 12 residues. Per the germline V gene, CDR1 is SEHNR and CDR2 is FQNEAQ (reference sequence). This clonotype showed up many times. The authors built bulk TCR libraries by previously described methods with listed TCR primers. TCRdb fed the PCR reads into MiXCR, producing one record per CDR3 protein. There are fewer than 25,000 distinct CDR3 sequences in the sample; under 20% occur only once, and around 1% lies in the top ten. Libraries for naive CD8 T cells, which were made from approximately 22,000 to 940,000 sorted cells, drew on 10%, 30% or 50% of the RNA. A CD8+CD4-CCR7+CD45RA+ gate was used to sort naive CD8 T cells.

Sequencing was done on a sample of naive CD8+ T cells from blood, with Jurkat cell RNA spiked in. Sample subset: FACS-sorted CD8+CD4-CCR7+CD45RA+ naive T cells. The chain employs TRBV7-9 and TRBJ2-3; D uncertain. The clonotype was recovered from a human donor in good health. Some libraries in this study had Jurkat cell RNA spiked in. The CDR3 bases are TGTGCCAGCAGCTTAGCAGCAGATACGCAGTATTTT. Its protein is CASSLAADTQYF.